A single sample gave rise to the 17 T cell receptor beta chains below, sequenced in a study of molecular identifiers for immune sequencing clone quantification. One entry per CDR3 protein results from TCRdb running MiXCR on the PCR reads. The data hold around 86,000 distinct CDR3 sequences, with under 20% observed a single time. Sequencing was performed on naive CD8+ T cells from blood, with Jurkat cell RNA spiked in. The subset here: FACS-sorted CD8+CD4-CCR7+CD45RA+ naive T cells. The receptors come from a human donor in good health. Some libraries in this study had Jurkat cell RNA spiked in.

This clonotype showed up just once. This may come from a read error, since a much larger clone is one base off. The conserved final phenylalanine or tryptophan is absent from the CDR3, which likely points to a read error. The J gene is TRBJ1-5, the V gene TRBV3-1, with D possibly being TRBD1 (5 bases). Trimming took 4 bases from V and 2 from J, leaving 15 bases between them. This CDR3 has 16 residues. Germline assignment: CDR1 LGHDT and CDR2 YNNKEL (reference sequence). CDR3 coding DNA: TGTGCCAGCAGCCTCGGACACACGGGGGGCAATCAGCCCCAGCATCTT. Translating it yields CASSLGHTGGNQPQHL.

This clonotype was detected ten times or more. The chain joins TRBV5-1 to TRBJ1-1; 8 nucleotides match TRBD1. Germline trimming cut 3 bases from V and 6 bases from J; bases unmatched to any gene: 10. The CDR3 contains 15 residues. The V gene's germline CDR1 is SGHRS and CDR2 YFSETQ. For the CDR3, the DNA is TGCGCCAGCAGCTCCACAGGACAGGGAGGGGCTGAAGCTTTCTTT. This encodes CASSSTGQGGAEAFF.

In regard to this clonotype: A read error may account for a junction end that differs from germline. The chain is built from TRBV27 and TRBJ2-7, with 7 bases identical to TRBD2. CDR1 and CDR2 from the germline V gene are MNHEY and SMNVEV (reference sequence). This CDR3 spans 15 amino acids. The CDR3 DNA reads as TGTGCCAGCAGTAGGCGGGACTATTCCTCCTACGAGCAGTATTTC. Protein sequence: CASSRRDYSSYEQYF.

In its sample, this clonotype was seen many times. This rearrangement joins TRBV5-5 to TRBJ2-3, with TRBD2 matching 8 bases. The CDR3 has 15 amino acids. Trimming took 4 bases from V and 2 from J; bases not matched to a gene: 6. Germline assignment: CDR1 SGHKS and CDR2 YYEKEE (reference sequence). This CDR3 reads CASSILTSDTDTQYF. The CDR3 region has the DNA TGTGCCAGCAGCATACTGACTAGCGACACAGATACGCAGTATTTT.

The chain links TRBV3-1 to TRBJ2-4; D not certain. Germline CDR1 and CDR2: LGHDT and YNNKEL (reference sequence). This CDR3 contains 18 residues. The V end lost 1 base, the J end lost 1 base, and 17 bases lay between the germline ends. This chain's CDR3 is CASSQGRLSYGAKNIQYF. The CDR3, as DNA: TGTGCCAGCAGCCAAGGCCGGCTTAGCTACGGGGCCAAAAACATTCAGTACTTC.

A word on this clonotype: This may arise from a read error, as a much more abundant clone is one base away. This rearrangement joins TRBV7-8 to TRBJ2-5, with D tentatively TRBD1 (6 bases). Deletions cut 8 bases from V and 0 bases from J, with 13 bases between. This CDR3 region has 14 residues. CDR1 is SGHVS, CDR2 FQNEAQ, per germline. The CDR3: CASGPWTDQETQYF. DNA for the CDR3: TGTGCCAGCGGCCCTTGGACAGACCAAGAGACCCAGTACTTC. Complete variable domain (other parts from reference TRBV7-8 and TRBJ2-5): GAGVSQSPRYKVAKRGQDVALRCDPISGHVSLFWYQQALGQGPEFLTYFQNEAQLDKSGLPSDRFFAERPEGSVSTLKIQRTQQEDSAVYLCASGPWTDQETQYFGPGTRLLVL.

The chain couples TRBV7-6 to TRBJ2-5; D is unclear. The germline V gene has CDR1 SGHVS and CDR2 FNYEAQ. The CDR3 sequence is 15 residues long. The germline V and J ends were trimmed by 1 base and 5 bases, with 14 bases remaining between them. The CDR3 sequence: CASSLGAEMVETQYF. For the CDR3, the DNA is TGTGCCAGCAGCTTAGGGGCGGAAATGGTGGAGACCCAGTACTTC.

This chain links TRBV30 with TRBJ1-5; D gene uncertain. The CDR3 loop spans 13 amino acids. Trimming shortened V by 4 bases and J by 3 bases, and 10 bases separated the two germline ends. Germline-derived CDR1 and CDR2 are GTSNPN and SVGIG (reference sequence). In nucleotides, the CDR3 is TGTGCCTGGAACGGACCTAACAATCAGCCCCAGCATTTT. Translating it yields CAWNGPNNQPQHF.

To note about this clonotype: Being one base from a much bigger clone, this may be a read error. The rearrangement joins TRBV19 to TRBJ2-2, with D hard to call. V gave up 3 bases and J gave up 5 bases, with 10 bases separating them. Germline loops: CDR1 LNHDA, CDR2 SQIVND (reference sequence). CDR3 size: 14 residues. The CDR3 DNA follows: TGTGCCAGTAGTATCGTAAGTGGGACCGGGGAGCTGTTTTTT. Residues: CASSIVSGTGELFF.

This clonotype was seen repeatedly, ten times or more. The chain uses TRBV6-2 or TRBV6-3 and TRBJ1-1, with D hard to call. Per germline, CDR1 MNHEY and CDR2 SVGEGT. This CDR3 has 13 amino acids. Trimming removed 0 bases from V and 3 bases from J, with 5 bases in between. The CDR3 DNA sequence: TGTGCCAGCAGTTACTCGAGGGACACTGAAGCTTTCTTT. Translation: CASSYSRDTEAFF.

This clonotype has at least ten counts. The chain is built from TRBV28 and TRBJ2-7; the match to TRBD1 covers 9 bases. The CDR3 is 16 amino acids. Trimming removed 8 bases from V and 7 bases from J; junction bases left unmatched: 18. Germline CDR1 reads MDHEN; CDR2 reads SYDVKM. This CDR3 reads CASLASTGGLQYEQYF. The CDR3 coding sequence is TGTGCCAGCCTCGCGAGCACAGGGGGCCTTCAATATGAGCAGTACTTC.

This clonotype has a count of ten or more. The rearrangement joins TRBV7-8 to TRBJ2-1; D ambiguous. Germline V gene sequence: CDR1 SGHVS, CDR2 FQNEAQ. V lost 1 base and J lost 12, with 13 bases in between. This CDR3 has 13 residues. In DNA, the CDR3 is TGTGCCAGCAGCTTAGGCTATGATAAGGGGCAGTTCTTC. Encoded protein: CASSLGYDKGQFF. The full variable domain, its missing parts supplied by reference TRBV7-8 and TRBJ2-1, is GAGVSQSPRYKVAKRGQDVALRCDPISGHVSLFWYQQALGQGPEFLTYFQNEAQLDKSGLPSDRFFAERPEGSVSTLKIQRTQQEDSAVYLCASSLGYDKGQFFGPGTRLTVL.

This clonotype was seen repeatedly, ten times or more. The chain employs TRBV12-3 or TRBV12-4 and TRBJ2-6, with 8 bases that match TRBD2. Trimming took 2 bases from V and 0 from J; bases not matched to a gene: 18. This CDR3 spans 22 amino acids. The CDR3 DNA reads as TGTGCCAGCAGTTTATTCCTTCAAACAAGGCGGGGGGCCGACTCTGGGGCCAACGTCCTGACTTTC. Its translation is CASSLFLQTRRGADSGANVLTF.

The sample holds many counts of this clonotype. The gene calls are TRBV5-1 and TRBJ2-7, with D uncertain. This CDR3 has 15 residues. The ends were cut back, 0 bases at V and 0 bases at J, with 10 bases in the middle. The germline CDR1 and CDR2 sequences are SGHRS and YFSETQ. In DNA form, the CDR3 reads TGCGCCAGCAGCTTGGCCGTAGGCAGCTCCTACGAGCAGTACTTC. The encoded protein is CASSLAVGSSYEQYF. Drawing the rest from reference TRBV5-1 and TRBJ2-7, the complete variable domain is KAGVTQTPRYLIKTRGQQVTLSCSPISGHRSVSWYQQTPGQGLQFLFEYFSETQRNKGNFPGRFSGRQFSNSRSEMNVSTLELGDSALYLCASSLAVGSSYEQYFGPGTRLTVT.

The table lists this clonotype with many counts. The CDR3 spells CSARNRGYGTEAFF. The DNA for the CDR3 is TGCAGTGCTAGAAACAGGGGTTATGGCACTGAAGCTTTCTTT. This chain links TRBV20-1 with TRBJ1-1; the match to TRBD1 covers 7 bases. The CDR3 covers 14 residues. The V gene end was trimmed by 2 bases and the J gene end by 4 bases; junction bases not matched to a gene: 7. Looked up from germline, CDR1 is DFQATT and CDR2 is SNEGSKA (reference sequence).

This clonotype occurred many times. The chain joins TRBV5-5 to TRBJ2-7; perhaps TRBD2 as D (6 bases). The V gene lost 2 bases and the J gene lost 3 bases, with 15 bases spanning the gap. This CDR3 comprises 15 residues. Germline CDR1 and CDR2: SGHKS and YYEKEE (reference sequence). CDR3 protein: CASSFLSSAYYEQYF. The CDR3, as DNA: TGTGCCAGCAGCTTTTTGTCTAGCGCCTACTACGAGCAGTACTTC.

This clonotype was found many times. The rearrangement uses TRBV20-1 and TRBJ2-3; 16 nucleotides line up with TRBD2. Looked up from germline, CDR1 is DFQATT and CDR2 is SNEGSKA (reference sequence). The CDR3 consists of 16 residues. The junction had 6 bases not matched to a gene; V was cut back by 6 bases and J by 3 bases. The CDR3 here is CSAKGLAGGITDTQYF. The CDR3 region has the DNA TGCAGTGCAAAGGGACTAGCGGGAGGGATTACAGATACGCAGTATTTT.